This T cell receptor (beta chain) was observed in a study of ipilimumab plus nivolumab after autologous stem cell transplantation. This clone appeared once. With 4 bases clipped from V and 9 bases from J, the junction kept 10 bases outside the gene matches. From germline, CDR1 is SGHRS and CDR2 YFSETQ. The CDR3 spans 15 residues. TCRdb's table, derived via immunoSEQ multiplex PCR, lists solely in-frame clones and lacks some. The table includes 15,000 or so clones, roughly 70% detected once. The sequence was obtained from a male donor with diffuse large B-cell lymphoma. The rearrangement joins TRBV5-1 to TRBJ2-1; 10 positions match TRBD2. The sequencing used PBMCs, collected in a trial of ipilimumab plus nivolumab as post-transplant consolidation. CDR3 sequence: CASSLLAGEVVEQFF. CDR3 coding DNA: TGCGCCAGCAGCCTTCTAGCGGGAGAAGTTGTTGAGCAGTTCTTC.